The source of this T cell receptor (beta chain) is a study of graft-versus-host responses after intestinal transplantation. Study-wide findings and caveats: GvH clones surfaced in recipient marrow, some emerging earlier in ileum or blood.

Comments on this clone: The antigen remains unidentified.

The CDR3 is made up of 13 amino acids. Looked up from germline, CDR1 is MNHNS and CDR2 is SASEGT. V lost 7 bases and J 6 bases, leaving 16 bases between the germline ends. Data came from immunoSEQ multiplex PCR; TCRdb stores just in-frame clones and leaves some out. The repertoire holds about 1,900 clones, with 85% to 90% as singletons. Lymphocytes (intraepithelial and lamina propria) were released by processing the graft tissue. This sequence was found in a human patient who received an intestinal transplant, so some T cells may come from the graft donor. V gene TRBV6-1 combines with J gene TRBJ2-7; TRBD2 is a possible D gene (6 bases). This specimen was ileum tissue, taken approximately 68 days after transplant. The CDR3 region has the DNA TGTGCCAGCAACCCCGGAGGGCCGAGCGAGCAGTACTTC. Its translation: CASNPGGPSEQYF.